The rows below give T cell receptor beta chains drawn from one sample of a study of graft-versus-host responses after intestinal transplantation. Antigens for these TCRs are unknown. Assay used: immunoSEQ multiplex PCR; TCRdb lists only in-frame clones, some missing. The sample holds approximately 90,000 clones, around 84% seen once. Material: unstimulated CD4+ T cells sorted from spleen or lymph node cells, obtained before intestinal transplant. The origin of the receptors is a human donor who received an intestinal transplant. Each CDR3 is given with its conserved first and last residue. Each record gives: D gene, clone size, V gene, J gene, CDR3 DNA, CDR3 protein. The D gene is left open where the match is weak. Expanded clones are given a class, and other clones once, few, many or no size at all.

D gene: -; clone size: few; V gene: TRBV25-1; J gene: TRBJ2-3; CDR3 DNA: TGTGCCAGCAGTCGGGGCACAGATACGCAGTATTTT; CDR3 protein: CASSRGTDTQYF
D gene: -; clone size: -; V gene: TRBV6-6; J gene: TRBJ2-5; CDR3 DNA: TGTGCCAGCAGTCCTCAAGAGACCCAGTACTTC; CDR3 protein: CASSPQETQYF
D gene: TRBD1; clone size: -; V gene: TRBV19; J gene: TRBJ1-5; CDR3 DNA: TGTGCCAGTAACCCGACCGGGACAGGGGTTAGCAATCAGCCCCAGCATTTT; CDR3 protein: CASNPTGTGVSNQPQHF
D gene: -; clone size: -; V gene: TRBV7-9; J gene: TRBJ1-1; CDR3 DNA: TGTGCCAGCAGCTTAGGGACTGGCACTGAAGCTTTCTTT; CDR3 protein: CASSLGTGTEAFF
D gene: -; clone size: few; V gene: TRBV5-1; J gene: TRBJ2-3; CDR3 DNA: TGCGCCAGCAGCTTGGCGTTTGGGGGGGGGCAAGCAGATACGCAGTATTTT; CDR3 protein: CASSLAFGGGQADTQYF
D gene: TRBD1; clone size: -; V gene: TRBV30; J gene: TRBJ1-2; CDR3 DNA: TGTGCCTGGAGGACAGGGAAAAACTATGGCTACACCTTC; CDR3 protein: CAWRTGKNYGYTF
D gene: TRBD1; clone size: -; V gene: TRBV28; J gene: TRBJ2-7; CDR3 DNA: TGTGCCAGCAGTCCATCCGGGACAGGGGGCTACGAGCAGTACTTC; CDR3 protein: CASSPSGTGGYEQYF
D gene: -; clone size: once; V gene: TRBV5-4; J gene: TRBJ2-6; CDR3 DNA: TGTGCCAGCAGCTCAGGGGCTTTGGGCTCTGGGGCCAACGTCCTGACTTTC; CDR3 protein: CASSSGALGSGANVLTF
D gene: TRBD2; clone size: -; V gene: TRBV5-4; J gene: TRBJ2-3; CDR3 DNA: TGTGCCAGCAGCTTGGTGTGGTCTAGCGGGGGGATCACAGATACGCAGTATTTT; CDR3 protein: CASSLVWSSGGITDTQYF
D gene: TRBD1; clone size: -; V gene: TRBV5-1; J gene: TRBJ2-3; CDR3 DNA: TGCGCCAGCAGCTTATTGACAGGGGGAAGGACAGATACGCAGTATTTT; CDR3 protein: CASSLLTGGRTDTQYF
D gene: -; clone size: -; V gene: TRBV20-1; J gene: TRBJ2-5; CDR3 DNA: TGCAGTGCAAAGCGGGAGACCCAGTACTTC; CDR3 protein: CSAKRETQYF
D gene: -; clone size: -; V gene: TRBV5-1; J gene: TRBJ1-2; CDR3 DNA: TGCGCCAGCAGCTTGGGACAGGCAGACTATGGCTACACCTTC; CDR3 protein: CASSLGQADYGYTF
D gene: -; clone size: -; V gene: TRBV5-3; J gene: TRBJ1-5; CDR3 DNA: TGTGCCAGAAGCTTGTCTAATCAGCCCCAGCATTTT; CDR3 protein: CARSLSNQPQHF
D gene: -; clone size: -; V gene: TRBV7-8; J gene: TRBJ2-1; CDR3 DNA: TGTGCCAGCAGCCCCATGCGCGACAGAAATGAGCAGTTCTTC; CDR3 protein: CASSPMRDRNEQFF
D gene: TRBD1; clone size: -; V gene: TRBV28; J gene: TRBJ1-4; CDR3 DNA: TGTGCCAGCAGACAGGGGCTTGGGGAACTGTTTTTT; CDR3 protein: CASRQGLGELFF
D gene: -; clone size: -; V gene: TRBV4-1; J gene: TRBJ1-2; CDR3 DNA: TGCGCCAGCAGCTACATTGCCAGATTCTATGGCTACACCTTC; CDR3 protein: CASSYIARFYGYTF
D gene: TRBD2; clone size: once; V gene: TRBV7-2; J gene: TRBJ2-5; CDR3 DNA: TGTGCCAGCAGCACCTACGGTACTAGCGGGAGGGAAGAGACCCAGTACTTC; CDR3 protein: CASSTYGTSGREETQYF
D gene: TRBD2; clone size: -; V gene: TRBV11-3; J gene: TRBJ2-1; CDR3 DNA: TGTGCCAGCAGCTCGGGACTAGCGGGAGAGAGTGAGCAGTTCTTC; CDR3 protein: CASSSGLAGESEQFF
D gene: -; clone size: -; V gene: TRBV28; J gene: TRBJ1-5; CDR3 DNA: TGTGCCAGCACCCAATCCGGGACAATTCCCAATCAGCCCCAGCATTTT; CDR3 protein: CASTQSGTIPNQPQHF
D gene: TRBD2; clone size: -; V gene: TRBV5-1; J gene: TRBJ2-7; CDR3 DNA: TGCGCCAGCAGCTTGTTTGGGACTAGCACTTCCGAGCAGTACTTC; CDR3 protein: CASSLFGTSTSEQYF
D gene: -; clone size: once; V gene: TRBV10-3; J gene: TRBJ2-1; CDR3 DNA: TGTGCCATCAGGGAGGGAGGCAGCAATGAGCAGTTCTTC; CDR3 protein: CAIREGGSNEQFF
D gene: -; clone size: -; V gene: TRBV6-5; J gene: TRBJ2-7; CDR3 DNA: TGTGCCAGCAGTTACTCGGTGACAGACTCCTACGAGCAGTACTTC; CDR3 protein: CASSYSVTDSYEQYF
D gene: -; clone size: -; V gene: TRBV28; J gene: TRBJ2-3; CDR3 DNA: TGTGCCAGCAGGGGGGACTTTTACCACACAGATACGCAGTATTTT; CDR3 protein: CASRGDFYHTDTQYF